This TCR beta chain was identified during a study of blood T cell repertoires in COVID-19 (dated by TCRdb to the early 2020s). Background on the whole study: Collaborator samples came from the United States, Italy and Spain and covered acute and convalescent phases of COVID-19. Deeply sampled blood TCRbeta repertoires from subjects exposed to, actively infected with, or recovered from COVID-19 were included in the dataset. The samples were drawn from the first 160 participants of the ongoing ImmuneRACE study and from 950 to 1,500 subjects provided by 6 global collaborators. Where HLA class I and class II types were available, the types were taken from metadata supplied by the sample provider, not from assay-based typing. The repertoires were released in a freely available public database intended as a resource for research on the immune response to SARS-CoV-2. The prospective study material was composed of cDNA or gDNA derived from T cells, B-cell-depleted T cells, or PBMCs. Nearly every sample came with metadata listing a de-identified subject ID, COVID-19 status, age in years and sex. What the authors observed across the whole study: How much clinical and demographic metadata was included differed by source and by participant, and the metadata was provided uncurated.

TCRbeta CDR3 regions were amplified from genomic DNA using the immunoSEQ Assay, a bias-controlled multiplex PCR. From the authors' description of their analysis: Nucleated cell counts per sample were estimated from amplification of reference gene primers within the assay. Sequence reads were collapsed and filtered to measure the absolute abundance of every unique TCRbeta CDR3 rearrangement. Productive Simpson clonality was computed per sample as the square root of Simpson's diversity index over productive rearrangements. TCRdb re-hosts the immuneACCESS table, in-frame sequences only. Its copies lack some clones; in the studies checked, an unresolved V gene accounts for under half of them, and the cause for the rest is not known. The D gene and trimming were derived from the DNA, and the V and J assignments and clone size from that table. This sample lists 150,000 to 190,000 clones; around 80% were detected once. About 7.3% of the sample is in the top ten clones.

CDR1 MNHEY and CDR2 SMNVEV are derived from the germline V gene (reference sequence). Trimming takes 7 bases from V and 4 bases from J, and the germline ends sit 14 bases apart. The CDR3 holds 14 amino acids from the cysteine to the phenylalanine. Left in the record is the CDR3 DNA by itself, 42 bases read in frame from the first base. Participants in the prospective study were enrolled through a virtual design, were aged about 18 to 89 years, and lived in fewer than 30 United States geographic areas. In the prospective study, participants were assigned to cohorts based on the clinical history participants reported in a screening survey and a study questionnaire. ImmuneRACE Cohort 3 recovered participants were defined by two consecutive negative NP/OP PCR tests, healthcare professional clearance, or symptom resolution. Mobile phlebotomists in the prospective study collected whole blood, serum and a nasopharyngeal or oropharyngeal swab from every participant. Over a roughly two-month period, participants in the prospective study had the option of providing additional blood draws and questionnaires. Blood samples from the prospective study were shipped frozen or at room temperature prior to DNA extraction.

In the case of this clone: The antigen it binds to is not known. No base quality values were provided; no much bigger clone lies one nucleotide off.

Recombination connected TRBV27 to TRBJ1-5; TRBD1 is a weak D gene call, 5 bases matching. This receptor was taken from a man aged 50 to 60 who had recovered from COVID-19. Sequencing used PBMCs or T cells enriched from blood (not recorded which). The CDR3 reads as follows: CASTPSGGNQPQHF. At the DNA level, the sequence is TGTGCCAGCACCCCATCCGGGGGAAATCAGCCCCAGCATTTT.